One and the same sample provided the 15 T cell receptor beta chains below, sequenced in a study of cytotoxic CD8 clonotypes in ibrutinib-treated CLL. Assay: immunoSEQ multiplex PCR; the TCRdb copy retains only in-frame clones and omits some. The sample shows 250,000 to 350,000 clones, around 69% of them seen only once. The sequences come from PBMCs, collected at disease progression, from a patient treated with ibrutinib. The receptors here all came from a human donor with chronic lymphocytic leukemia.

The DNA of the CDR3 is TGCGCCAGCAGCTTTTCCCTCTCGCTAGCGGGGGGGCTCAATGAGCAGTTCTTC. Protein sequence: CASSFSLSLAGGLNEQFF. The chain combines TRBV5-1 with TRBJ2-1; 12 bases map to TRBD2. This CDR3 comprises 18 residues. Trimming at V came to 2 bases and at J to 6 bases, leaving 12 bases not matched to a gene. CDR1 and CDR2 from the germline V gene are SGHRS and YFSETQ.

The CDR3, as DNA: TGTGCCAGCAGCTTAGCGGAGCGTTCCTCCTACAATGAGCAGTTCTTC. Translation gives CASSLAERSSYNEQFF. V gene TRBV7-9 combines with J gene TRBJ2-1; the D is unclear. The germline V gene has CDR1 SEHNR and CDR2 FQNEAQ (reference sequence). The CDR3 is 16 residues long. Trimming stripped 0 bases from V and 0 bases from J, with 9 bases between.

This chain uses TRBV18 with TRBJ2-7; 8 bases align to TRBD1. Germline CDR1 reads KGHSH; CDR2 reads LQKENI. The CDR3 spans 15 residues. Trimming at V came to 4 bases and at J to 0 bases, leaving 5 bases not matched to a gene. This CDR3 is CASSRRTGGSYEQYF. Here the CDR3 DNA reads TGTGCCAGCTCACGAAGAACAGGGGGCTCCTACGAGCAGTACTTC.

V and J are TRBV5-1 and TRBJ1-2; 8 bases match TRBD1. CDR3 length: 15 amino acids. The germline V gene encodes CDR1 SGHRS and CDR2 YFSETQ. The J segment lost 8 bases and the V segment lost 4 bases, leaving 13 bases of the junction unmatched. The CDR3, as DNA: TGCGCCAGCAGCGGAAGACAGGGGCCCGGTAGGGGCTACACCTTC. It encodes CASSGRQGPGRGYTF. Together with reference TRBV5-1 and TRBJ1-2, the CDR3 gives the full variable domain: KAGVTQTPRYLIKTRGQQVTLSCSPISGHRSVSWYQQTPGQGLQFLFEYFSETQRNKGNFPGRFSGRQFSNSRSEMNVSTLELGDSALYLCASSGRQGPGRGYTFGSGTRLTVV.

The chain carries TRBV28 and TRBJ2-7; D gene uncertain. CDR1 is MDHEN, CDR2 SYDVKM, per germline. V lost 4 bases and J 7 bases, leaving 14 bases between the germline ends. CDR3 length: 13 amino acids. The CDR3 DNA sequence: TGTGCCAGCAGTTCTTTAGGTCTTTCGGAGCAGTACTTC. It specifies CASSSLGLSEQYF.

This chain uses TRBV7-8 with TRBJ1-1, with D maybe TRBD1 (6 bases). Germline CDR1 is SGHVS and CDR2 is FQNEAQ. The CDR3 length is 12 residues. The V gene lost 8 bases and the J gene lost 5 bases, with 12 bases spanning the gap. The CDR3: CASSRGLTEAFF. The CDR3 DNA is TGTGCCAGCTCCAGGGGATTGACTGAAGCTTTCTTT.

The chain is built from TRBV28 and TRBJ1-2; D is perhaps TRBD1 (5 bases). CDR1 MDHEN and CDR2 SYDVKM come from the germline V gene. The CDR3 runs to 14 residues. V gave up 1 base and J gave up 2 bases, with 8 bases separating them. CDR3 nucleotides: TGTGCCAGCAGTTTATTAGCAGGGAACTATGGCTACACCTTC. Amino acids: CASSLLAGNYGYTF.

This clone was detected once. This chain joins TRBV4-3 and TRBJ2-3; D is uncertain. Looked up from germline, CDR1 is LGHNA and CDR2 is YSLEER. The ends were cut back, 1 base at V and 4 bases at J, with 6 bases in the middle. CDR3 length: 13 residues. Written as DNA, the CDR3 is TGCGCCAGCAGCCAAGCTATCCCAGATACGCAGTATTTT. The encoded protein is CASSQAIPDTQYF.

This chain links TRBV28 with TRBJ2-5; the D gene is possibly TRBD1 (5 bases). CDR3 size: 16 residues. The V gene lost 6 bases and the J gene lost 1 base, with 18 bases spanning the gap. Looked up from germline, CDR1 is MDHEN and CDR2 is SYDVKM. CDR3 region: CASRKWGRGFQETQYF. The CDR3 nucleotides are TGTGCCAGCAGGAAATGGGGAAGGGGTTTCCAAGAGACCCAGTACTTC.

CDR3 sequence reads: CASSLVIMGSETQYF. Here the CDR3 DNA reads TGCGCCAGCAGCTTGGTAATTATGGGGTCGGAGACCCAGTACTTC. The V call is TRBV5-1, the J call TRBJ2-5; D is uncertain. The ends were cut back, 0 bases at V and 5 bases at J, with 14 bases in the middle. The CDR3 consists of 15 residues. Per germline, CDR1 SGHRS and CDR2 YFSETQ.

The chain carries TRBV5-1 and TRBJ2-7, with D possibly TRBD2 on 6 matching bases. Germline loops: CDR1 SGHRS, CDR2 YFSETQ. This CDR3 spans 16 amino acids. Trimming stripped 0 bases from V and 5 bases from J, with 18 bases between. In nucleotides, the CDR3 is TGCGCCAGCAGCTTGGCACCTGGGGGGAGTAGAAACGAGCAGTACTTC. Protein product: CASSLAPGGSRNEQYF. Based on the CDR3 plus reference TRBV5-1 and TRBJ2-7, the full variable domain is KAGVTQTPRYLIKTRGQQVTLSCSPISGHRSVSWYQQTPGQGLQFLFEYFSETQRNKGNFPGRFSGRQFSNSRSEMNVSTLELGDSALYLCASSLAPGGSRNEQYFGPGTRLTVT.

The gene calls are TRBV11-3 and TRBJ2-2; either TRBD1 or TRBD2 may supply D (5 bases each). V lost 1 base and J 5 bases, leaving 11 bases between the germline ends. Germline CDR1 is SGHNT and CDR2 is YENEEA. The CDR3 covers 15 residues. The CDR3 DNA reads TGTGCCAGCAGCTTAGGAGGGGCAGAGACCGGGGAGCTGTTTTTT. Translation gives CASSLGGAETGELFF.

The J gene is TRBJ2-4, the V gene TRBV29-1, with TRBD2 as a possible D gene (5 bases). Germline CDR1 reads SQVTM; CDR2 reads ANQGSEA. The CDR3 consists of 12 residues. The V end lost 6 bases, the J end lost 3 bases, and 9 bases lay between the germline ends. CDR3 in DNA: TGCAGCGTCCGGGATGGCAAAAACATTCAGTACTTC. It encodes CSVRDGKNIQYF. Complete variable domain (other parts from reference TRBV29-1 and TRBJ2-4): SAVISQKPSRDICQRGTSLTIQCQVDSQVTMMFWYRQQPGQSLTLIATANQGSEATYESGFVIDKFPISRPNLTFSTLTVSNMSPEDSSIYLCSVRDGKNIQYFGAGTRLSVL.

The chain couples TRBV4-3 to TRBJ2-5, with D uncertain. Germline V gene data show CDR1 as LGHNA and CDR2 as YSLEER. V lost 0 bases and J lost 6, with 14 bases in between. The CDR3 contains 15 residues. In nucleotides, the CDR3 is TGCGCCAGCAGCCAAGATGTGGCGGCGTGGCAGACCCAGTACTTC. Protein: CASSQDVAAWQTQYF.

The CDR3 is CASSQVGRHGSYEQYF. DNA for the CDR3: TGCGCCAGCAGCCAAGTAGGGCGCCATGGGAGCTACGAGCAGTACTTC. V usage is TRBV4-1 and J usage is TRBJ2-7, with D possibly TRBD2 on 5 matching bases. V was cut by 1 base and J by 3 bases, with 16 bases left in between. The CDR3 has 16 residues. The germline gives CDR1 MGHRA, CDR2 YSYEKL.